These 9 T cell receptor beta chains were all obtained from the same sample, sequenced in a study of cytomegalovirus exposure and HLA in healthy donors. Primers for the PCR totalled 60 Vbeta and 13 Jbeta. Libraries were prepared by immunoSEQ multiplex PCR; TCRdb keeps only in-frame clonotypes and omits some of them. There are under 250,000 clones in the sample; approximately 82% occur only once, and around 0.63% lies in the top ten. Sequencing input: PBMCs. All receptors come from a man in his late teens or twenties in good health and CMV-seronegative.

The sample holds a few counts of this clone. V gene TRBV5-5 combines with J gene TRBJ2-7; D possibly corresponds to TRBD1 (5 bases). The CDR3 has 13 amino acids. Germline CDR1 is SGHKS and CDR2 is YYEKEE (reference sequence). The ends were cut back, 4 bases at V and 3 bases at J, with 11 bases in the middle. CDR3 DNA: TGTGCCAGCAGCCCCGAAGACAGCTACGAGCAGTACTTC. It specifies CASSPEDSYEQYF.

J is TRBJ1-2 and V is TRBV27; the D is unclear. The ends were cut back, 6 bases at V and 7 bases at J, with 12 bases in the middle. There are 12 residues in the CDR3. Germline V gene lookup returns CDR1 MNHEY and CDR2 SMNVEV (reference sequence). The CDR3 is CASRGGAGGYTF. The CDR3 DNA reads as TGTGCCAGCAGAGGAGGCGCTGGTGGCTACACCTTC.

The chain couples TRBV6-1 to TRBJ2-1; D is possibly TRBD1 (6 bases). V lost 2 bases to trimming and J lost 2 bases, with 10 bases between them. This CDR3 contains 15 residues. The V gene's germline CDR1 is MNHNS and CDR2 SASEGT. The CDR3 spells CASSEFGGAYNEQFF. In DNA, the CDR3 is TGTGCCAGCAGTGAATTTGGGGGCGCCTACAATGAGCAGTTCTTC.

This clone has just one count. The rearrangement joins TRBV29-1 to TRBJ1-5; tentative D call: TRBD1 (5 bases). The CDR3 spans 14 residues. Deletions cut 5 bases from V and 2 bases from J, with 13 bases between. The germline gives CDR1 SQVTM, CDR2 ANQGSEA. The CDR3 DNA sequence: TGCAGCGTTATGGGGCAGGGCGGCAATCAGCCCCAGCATTTT. Its translation: CSVMGQGGNQPQHF.

This chain connects TRBV4-2 to TRBJ1-2; maybe TRBD1 (6 bases). From germline, CDR1 is LGHNA and CDR2 YNFKEQ. The V end lost 0 bases, the J end lost 0 bases, and 17 bases lay between the germline ends. The CDR3 contains 18 residues. The CDR3 DNA follows: TGTGCCAGCAGCCAAGAAGTACGTACAGGGCCCTCTAACTATGGCTACACCTTC. Its protein is CASSQEVRTGPSNYGYTF.

Written as DNA, the CDR3 is TGTGCCAGCACCGGGGGGGGCCTGATGTACGAGCAGTACTTC. Its protein product is CASTGGGLMYEQYF. The chain employs TRBV28 and TRBJ2-7, with 8 bases identical to TRBD2. The V gene end was trimmed by 7 bases and the J gene end by 4 bases; junction bases not matched to a gene: 9. Germline V gene lookup returns CDR1 MDHEN and CDR2 SYDVKM. The CDR3 spans 14 residues. Full variable domain (remainder filled in from reference TRBV28 and TRBJ2-7): DVKVTQSSRYLVKRTGEKVFLECVQDMDHENMFWYRQDPGLGLRLIYFSYDVKMKEKGDIPEGYSVSREKKERFSLILESASTNQTSMYLCASTGGGLMYEQYFGPGTRLTVT.

This chain connects TRBV6-1 to TRBJ2-5; D may be TRBD2 (6 bases). Germline loops: CDR1 MNHNS, CDR2 SASEGT. The CDR3 totals 15 residues. Trimming removed 5 bases at V and 4 bases at J, with 17 bases between. The CDR3 sequence: CASSLGGGLLETQYF. CDR3 sequence (DNA): TGTGCCAGCAGTCTCGGGGGAGGCCTTTTAGAGACCCAGTACTTC.

The CDR3 reads CASSKEGGPGETQYF. The CDR3, as DNA: TGTGCCAGCAGCAAGGAGGGAGGGCCAGGGGAGACCCAGTACTTC. The J gene is TRBJ2-5, the V gene TRBV4-2; 7 bases are a match to TRBD2. The CDR3 is 15 residues long. Germline assignment: CDR1 LGHNA and CDR2 YNFKEQ. V shed 5 bases and J 5 bases; nucleotides not matched to a gene: 11.

V usage is TRBV7-9 and J usage is TRBJ2-1, with 10 bases matching TRBD2. The CDR3 is made up of 16 amino acids. The junction had 4 bases not matched to a gene; V was cut back by 4 bases and J by 1 base. CDR1 SEHNR and CDR2 FQNEAQ come from the germline V gene (reference sequence). CDR3 nucleotide sequence: TGTGCCAGCAGCTGGACTAGCGGAAGATCCTACAATGAGCAGTTCTTC. This translates into CASSWTSGRSYNEQFF.